This passage covers 14 T cell receptor beta chains from one sample sequenced in a study of a mutant IDH1 vaccine in newly diagnosed glioma. Time point indicated: week 23, last vaccination. Doses comprised 300 ug of mutant IDH1 20-mer peptide each, plus topical imiquimod. Using immunoSEQ multiplex PCR, the repertoire was profiled, and TCRdb retains in-frame clones only, with some absent. The sample shows tens of thousands of clones, more than 80% of them seen only once. These TCRs' antigens remain unknown. The sequenced sample was PBMCs, obtained from a glioma patient whose treatment included an IDH1 peptide vaccine. These receptors all come from a woman aged 50 to 65 with glioma.

The J gene is TRBJ1-2, the V gene TRBV6-6, with a weak D call TRBD1 (5 bases). The CDR3 totals 16 residues. From germline, CDR1 is MNHNY and CDR2 SVGAGI (reference sequence). V was cut by 4 bases and J by 4 bases, with 19 bases left in between. The DNA of the CDR3 is TGTGCCAGCAGTTCCCGGGGGGAGGGAGGACCCTATGGCTACACCTTC. This codes for CASSSRGEGGPYGYTF.

This rearrangement joins TRBV6-1 to TRBJ1-6, with 7 positions matching TRBD1. The germline V gene encodes CDR1 MNHNS and CDR2 SASEGT. The trim removed 6 bases at V and 3 bases at J, leaving 2 bases unmatched. This CDR3 region has 14 residues. CDR3 coding DNA: TGTGCCAGCAGCTGGGACAGCTATAATTCACCCCTCCACTTT. The encoded protein is CASSWDSYNSPLHF.

The chain recombines TRBV19 with TRBJ2-2; 8 positions agree with TRBD1. V lost 5 bases and J lost 2; bases outside the gene matches: 7. Germline assignment: CDR1 LNHDA and CDR2 SQIVND (reference sequence). The CDR3 contains 16 residues. The CDR3 nucleotides are TGTGCCAGTAGTTCGCGGACAGGGTTAAACACCGGGGAGCTGTTTTTT. Translated, it gives CASSSRTGLNTGELFF.

V gene TRBV15 combines with J gene TRBJ2-3; 8 bases are shared with TRBD1. Unmatched junction bases numbered 8, after V lost 8 bases and J lost 4 bases. CDR3 size: 14 residues. Germline-derived CDR1 and CDR2 are LNHNV and YYDKDF (reference sequence). CDR3 sequence (DNA): TGTGCCACCCAGACAGGGGTTCGGCCAGATACGCAGTATTTT. Amino acid sequence: CATQTGVRPDTQYF.

The genes are TRBV7-9 and TRBJ2-7; D ambiguous. CDR3 length: 13 amino acids. Trimming cost V 5 bases and J 4 bases, with 12 bases left between them. Germline V gene data show CDR1 as SEHNR and CDR2 as FQNEAQ (reference sequence). In DNA form, the CDR3 reads TGTGCCAGCAGCGATCCTCCCCGGTACGAGCAGTACTTC. Amino acids: CASSDPPRYEQYF.

This clone came up a few times. The chain links TRBV12-5 to TRBJ2-2, with D possibly matching TRBD2 (5 bases). The V and J ends lost 4 bases and 1 base respectively, with 7 bases between them. This CDR3 spans 14 amino acids. Germline CDR1 is LGHNT and CDR2 is FRNRAP. DNA for the CDR3: TGTGCTAGTGGTTCGGGGAGGAACACCGGGGAGCTGTTTTTT. Protein sequence: CASGSGRNTGELFF.

The rearrangement joins TRBV4-1 to TRBJ2-1; D unresolved. CDR1 and CDR2 (germline): MGHRA, YSYEKL. V gave up 5 bases and J gave up 7 bases, with 12 bases separating them. CDR3 size: 13 residues. The CDR3 sequence: CASSKTPRNEQFF. CDR3 DNA: TGCGCCAGCAGCAAAACTCCCAGGAATGAGCAGTTCTTC.

The gene calls are TRBV4-2 and TRBJ2-1; 12 nucleotides agree with TRBD2. This CDR3 is built from 16 residues. Germline lookup yields CDR1 LGHNA and CDR2 YNFKEQ. V trimming: 4 bases; J trimming: 4 bases; junction bases outside the gene matches: 5. The DNA for the CDR3 is TGTGCCAGCAGCCCTCTAGCGGGAGGGAGATACAATGAGCAGTTCTTC. It is translated as CASSPLAGGRYNEQFF.

This chain links TRBV9 with TRBJ1-1, with D perhaps matching TRBD1 (5 bases). V lost 5 bases and J lost 4, with 12 bases in between. Germline CDR1 and CDR2: SGDLS and YYNGEE. The CDR3 has 13 residues. The CDR3: CASSEGLGTEAFF. The CDR3 DNA follows: TGTGCCAGCAGTGAGGGGCTGGGCACTGAAGCTTTCTTT. Together with reference TRBV9 and TRBJ1-1, the CDR3 gives the full variable domain: DSGVTQTPKHLITATGQRVTLRCSPRSGDLSVYWYQQSLDQGLQFLIQYYNGEERAKGNILERFSAQQFPDLHSELNLSSLELGDSALYFCASSEGLGTEAFFGQGTRLTVV.

The V and J genes are TRBV6-5 and TRBJ1-2; 8 positions agree with TRBD1. This CDR3 has 15 amino acids. Per the germline V gene, CDR1 is MNHEY and CDR2 is SVGAGI. V was pared by 5 bases and J by 4 bases, with 9 bases of the junction left unmatched. The CDR3, as DNA: TGTGCCAGCAGTATATACAGGGGGAGTGGCTATGGCTACACCTTC. Translation: CASSIYRGSGYGYTF.

V gene TRBV10-1 combines with J gene TRBJ2-5; D tentatively reads TRBD1 or TRBD2 (5 bases each). CDR1 WNHNN and CDR2 SYGVQD come from the germline V gene (reference sequence). V was shortened by 4 bases and J by 11 bases, with 17 bases between the two germline ends. The CDR3 length is 13 residues. CDR3 sequence: CASSGRPLGEQYF. Here the CDR3 DNA reads TGCGCCAGCAGTGGCCGTCCCTTAGGGGAGCAGTACTTC.

This clone appeared a single time. The chain combines TRBV25-1 with TRBJ2-3; TRBD2 is a possible D gene (5 bases). CDR1 and CDR2 from the germline V gene are MGHDK and SYGVNS. V shed 3 bases and J shed 2 bases, with 12 bases lying between them. The CDR3 is 15 amino acids. The DNA for the CDR3 is TGTGCCAGCAGTGAGGTTGGCGGACTCACAGATACGCAGTATTTT. Translation: CASSEVGGLTDTQYF.

The chain is built from TRBV10-2 and TRBJ2-1; TRBD1 matches at 9 bases. The CDR3 consists of 15 residues. With V trimmed by 8 bases and J by 9 bases, 14 bases remained unmatched. Looked up from germline, CDR1 is WSHSY and CDR2 is SAAADI. DNA of the CDR3: TGCGCCAGCTTAAGAAACAGGGGGCGGATGGGTGAGCAGTTCTTC. The encoded protein is CASLRNRGRMGEQFF.

This clone was observed a handful of times. This chain links TRBV2 with TRBJ2-1; D call uncertain. CDR1 is SNHLY and CDR2 is FYNNEI in the germline V gene. The CDR3 has 13 residues. Between the trimmed V and J ends, which lost 4 bases and 8 bases, there was a span of 12 bases. This chain's CDR3 is CASSAMVAYEQFF. The CDR3 DNA reads as TGTGCCAGCAGTGCGATGGTAGCCTATGAGCAGTTCTTC. Combining the CDR3 with reference TRBV2 and TRBJ2-1 gives the whole variable domain EPEVTQTPSHQVTQMGQEVILRCVPISNHLYFYWYRQILGQKVEFLVSFYNNEISEKSEIFDDQFSVERPDGSNFTLKIRSTKLEDSAMYFCASSAMVAYEQFFGPGTRLTVL.